Sequencing of this TCR beta chain was carried out in a study of glioma-infiltrating T cells. Trimming removed 7 bases from V and 3 bases from J, with 10 bases in between. Germline CDR1 reads MNHNS; CDR2 reads SASEGT. The CDR3 has 13 amino acids. Using RNA template, CDR3s of TCR alpha and beta were amplified with iRepertoire arm-PCR. TCRdb reprocessed the multiplex PCR reads with MiXCR, giving one entry per CDR3 protein. Seen here are 20,000 to 25,000 distinct CDR3 sequences, approximately 23% observed once, and the top ten hold approximately 14%. General study results and limits: Tissue-blood divergence was below expectation in non-neoplastic patients, above in gliomas. Only very few CDR3 sequences appeared in both tissue and blood.

This clonotype has a count of ten or more. The antigen is not known. The TCR originated in a human donor with low-grade glioma or glioblastoma, undergoing nonglioma brain surgery, or in good health (not recorded which). This sequence joins TRBV6-1 and TRBJ2-1; tentative D call: TRBD2 (5 bases). Sequences were obtained from glioma tissue, nonneoplastic brain tissue, or PBMCs (not recorded which). The chain's CDR3 is CASTPGVYNEQFF. In DNA form, the CDR3 reads TGTGCCAGCACCCCCGGGGTCTACAATGAGCAGTTCTTC.